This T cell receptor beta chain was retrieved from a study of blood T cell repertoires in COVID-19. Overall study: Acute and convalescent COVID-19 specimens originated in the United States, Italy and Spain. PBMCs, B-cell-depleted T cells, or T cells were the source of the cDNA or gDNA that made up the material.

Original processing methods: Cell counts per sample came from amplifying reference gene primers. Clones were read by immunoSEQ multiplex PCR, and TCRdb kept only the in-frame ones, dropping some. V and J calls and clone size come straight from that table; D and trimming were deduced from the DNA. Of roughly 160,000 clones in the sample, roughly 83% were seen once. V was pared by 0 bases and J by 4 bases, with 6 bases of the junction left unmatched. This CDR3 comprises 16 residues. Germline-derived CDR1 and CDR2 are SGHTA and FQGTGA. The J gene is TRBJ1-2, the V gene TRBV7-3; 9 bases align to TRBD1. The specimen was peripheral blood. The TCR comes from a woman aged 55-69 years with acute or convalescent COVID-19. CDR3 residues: CASSLTTGQGFYGYTF. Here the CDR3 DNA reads TGTGCCAGCAGCTTAACCACAGGACAGGGGTTCTATGGCTACACCTTC.